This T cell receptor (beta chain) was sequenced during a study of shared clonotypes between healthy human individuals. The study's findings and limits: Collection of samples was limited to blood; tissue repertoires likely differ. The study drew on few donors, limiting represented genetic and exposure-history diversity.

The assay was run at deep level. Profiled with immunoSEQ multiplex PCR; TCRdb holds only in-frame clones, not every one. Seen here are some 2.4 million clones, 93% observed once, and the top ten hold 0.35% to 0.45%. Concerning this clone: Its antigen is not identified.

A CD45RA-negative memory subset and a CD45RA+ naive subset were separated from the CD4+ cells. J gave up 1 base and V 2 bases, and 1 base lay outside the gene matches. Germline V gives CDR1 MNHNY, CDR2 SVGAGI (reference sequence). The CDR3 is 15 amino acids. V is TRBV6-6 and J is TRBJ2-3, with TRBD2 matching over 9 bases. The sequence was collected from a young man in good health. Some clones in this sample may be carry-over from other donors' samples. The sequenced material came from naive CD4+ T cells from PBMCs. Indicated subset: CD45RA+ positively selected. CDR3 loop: CASSYVAGGTDTQYF. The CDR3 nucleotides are TGTGCCAGCAGTTACGTAGCGGGAGGCACAGATACGCAGTATTTT.